These 27 T cell receptor beta chains were all obtained from the same sample, sequenced in a study of beta chain features in type 1 diabetes. The investigators reverse transcribed all of the isolated RNA, so they sequenced expressed TCRB transcripts. The table came from immunoSEQ multiplex PCR; TCRdb's copy has only in-frame clones and leaves some out. In the table there are 130,000 to 150,000 clones, under 60% of which are singletons. Sequenced material: Tregs from blood. These receptors came from a man younger than 35 in good health.

The chain has TRBV18 and TRBJ2-5; possible D gene TRBD2, 6 bases. Germline V gene lookup returns CDR1 KGHSH and CDR2 LQKENI. The CDR3 length is 16 residues. V was trimmed by 0 bases and J by 4 bases, leaving 15 bases between them. CDR3 sequence (DNA): TGTGCCAGCTCACCACCGTACGGGAGTCGGGGAGAGACCCAGTACTTC. As protein: CASSPPYGSRGETQYF. Full variable domain (remainder filled in from reference TRBV18 and TRBJ2-5): NAGVMQNPRHLVRRRGQEARLRCSPMKGHSHVYWYRQLPEEGLKFMVYLQKENIIDESGMPKERFSAEFPKEGPSILRIQQVVRGDSAAYFCASSPPYGSRGETQYFGPGTRLLVL.

This sequence joins TRBV7-9 and TRBJ2-3; a possible D gene is TRBD1 (6 bases). Germline CDR1 SEHNR, CDR2 FQNEAQ (reference sequence). The CDR3 contains 12 residues. Trimming took off 5 bases at V and 6 bases at J, with 9 bases between the two ends. The CDR3 region has the DNA TGTGCCAGCAGCCCCAGGGGTGATACGCAGTATTTT. It specifies CASSPRGDTQYF.

This clone was counted a few times. J is TRBJ1-2 and V is TRBV30; D remains ambiguous. CDR1 is GTSNPN and CDR2 is SVGIG in the germline V gene (reference sequence). CDR3 size: 13 residues. Trimming cost V 0 bases and J 5 bases, with 10 bases left between them. The CDR3 sequence is CAWSVPGLYGYTF. The CDR3 nucleotides are TGTGCCTGGAGTGTACCAGGATTGTATGGCTACACCTTC.

This clone was observed a few times. This chain connects TRBV29-1 to TRBJ2-1; 7 nucleotides align to TRBD1. The V gene end was trimmed by 7 bases and the J gene end by 8 bases; junction bases not matched to a gene: 8. The CDR3 consists of 12 residues. The V gene's germline CDR1 is SQVTM and CDR2 ANQGSEA. This CDR3 is CSADRKIDEQFF. The CDR3 DNA reads as TGCAGCGCGGACAGGAAGATCGATGAGCAGTTCTTC.

The V gene is TRBV11-2, the J gene TRBJ2-5, with 7 bases identical to TRBD1. The ends lost 5 bases at V and 2 bases at J; junction bases unmatched: 8. The CDR3 contains 15 residues. Germline CDR1 is SGHAT and CDR2 is FQNNGV. The CDR3 sequence: CASSVQGVLQETQYF. The CDR3 bases are TGTGCCAGCAGCGTCCAGGGGGTACTTCAAGAGACCCAGTACTTC.

V is TRBV9 and J is TRBJ1-5; no clear D gene. CDR1 is SGDLS, CDR2 YYNGEE, per germline. V was pared by 0 bases and J by 5 bases, with 6 bases between. The CDR3 is 13 residues long. CDR3 protein: CASSVGVYQPQHF. CDR3 DNA sequence: TGTGCCAGCAGCGTAGGAGTCTATCAGCCCCAGCATTTT.

This clone was picked up a small number of times. The J gene is TRBJ2-2, the V gene TRBV7-9, with no clear D. Deletions cut 5 bases from V and 7 bases from J, with 5 bases between. The CDR3 has 11 residues. Germline CDR1 is SEHNR and CDR2 is FQNEAQ (reference sequence). The CDR3: CASSRFGELFF. The CDR3 DNA sequence: TGTGCCAGCAGCCGGTTCGGGGAGCTGTTTTTT.

The chain has TRBV18 and TRBJ1-3, with D maybe TRBD1 (5 bases). V was pared by 6 bases and J by 0 bases, with 15 bases between. This CDR3 comprises 16 residues. Germline values: CDR1 KGHSH, CDR2 LQKENI. The CDR3 region is CASSSTRGLSGNTIYF. The CDR3 DNA reads as TGTGCCAGCTCGTCAACGAGGGGACTCTCTGGAAACACCATATATTTT.

The chain combines TRBV7-2 with TRBJ2-7; D unclear. V lost 5 bases, J lost 6 bases, and 14 bases lay in between. Germline-derived CDR1 and CDR2 are SGHTA and FQGNSA. CDR3 length: 13 residues. This CDR3 is CASSPSLASEQYF. In nucleotides, the CDR3 is TGTGCCAGCAGCCCCAGTTTGGCCAGCGAGCAGTACTTC.

This clone was counted only a few times. The rearrangement uses TRBV7-9 and TRBJ2-6; D not resolved. CDR1 SEHNR and CDR2 FQNEAQ come from the germline V gene (reference sequence). The V end was cut by 3 bases, the J end by 0 bases, with 6 bases between. The CDR3 has 15 amino acids. The CDR3 spells CASSFSVSGANVLTF. CDR3 DNA sequence: TGTGCCAGCAGCTTTTCAGTCTCTGGGGCCAACGTCCTGACTTTC.

The chain employs TRBV15 and TRBJ2-7; 9 bases agree with TRBD1. The junction had 12 bases not matched to a gene; V was cut back by 1 base and J by 2 bases. The CDR3 contains 18 residues. Germline CDR1 and CDR2: LNHNV and YYDKDF (reference sequence). The CDR3 here is CATSRGRKGTGLPYEQYF. CDR3 nucleotides: TGTGCCACCAGCAGAGGTCGAAAGGGGACAGGGTTGCCCTACGAGCAGTACTTC.

The sample holds one count of this clone. The chain has TRBV9 and TRBJ2-7; 8 bases agree with TRBD2. The V and J ends lost 0 bases and 3 bases, in that order; junction bases with no gene match: 5. This CDR3 spans 15 amino acids. CDR1 is SGDLS, CDR2 YYNGEE, per germline. The CDR3 loop is CASSVDISGVYEQYF. The CDR3 bases are TGTGCCAGCAGCGTAGACATTAGCGGGGTCTACGAGCAGTACTTC.

The chain is built from TRBV10-3 and TRBJ1-2; D is possibly TRBD1 (6 bases). The germline V and J ends were trimmed by 3 bases and 5 bases, with 7 bases remaining between them. This CDR3 is built from 12 residues. Germline lookup yields CDR1 ENHRY and CDR2 SYGVKD. The CDR3 here is CAISEQGYGYTF. For the CDR3, the DNA is TGTGCCATCAGTGAACAGGGATATGGCTACACCTTC.

This clone was found a few times. The chain links TRBV7-3 to TRBJ2-7; D not resolved. The CDR3 has 11 amino acids. V gave up 3 bases and J gave up 6 bases, with 6 bases separating them. Germline-derived CDR1 and CDR2 are SGHTA and FQGTGA. CDR3 bases: TGTGCCAGCAGCTTGAGAACCGAGCAGTACTTC. Translation: CASSLRTEQYF.

J is TRBJ2-2 and V is TRBV4-3; tentative D call: TRBD1 (6 bases). The CDR3 has 14 residues. The V end was cut by 2 bases, the J end by 6 bases, with 10 bases between. Germline V gene lookup returns CDR1 LGHNA and CDR2 YSLEER. The chain's CDR3 is CASSQMGASGELFF. As DNA, the CDR3 is TGCGCCAGCAGCCAAATGGGGGCCTCCGGGGAGCTGTTTTTT.

The CDR3, as DNA: TGCGCCAGCAGCTTGTCGACTAGTTACAACACCGGGGAGCTGTTTTTT. Translated: CASSLSTSYNTGELFF. The chain joins TRBV5-1 to TRBJ2-2, with a tentative D call TRBD2 (6 bases). Between the trimmed V and J ends, which lost 1 base and 2 bases, there was a span of 12 bases. Germline lookup yields CDR1 SGHRS and CDR2 YFSETQ. This CDR3 region has 16 residues. The variable domain in full, with the rest retrieved from reference TRBV5-1 and TRBJ2-2, is KAGVTQTPRYLIKTRGQQVTLSCSPISGHRSVSWYQQTPGQGLQFLFEYFSETQRNKGNFPGRFSGRQFSNSRSEMNVSTLELGDSALYLCASSLSTSYNTGELFFGEGSRLTVL.

In this sample, this clone turned up a few times. The chain carries TRBV2 and TRBJ2-7; a possible D gene is TRBD1 (6 bases). CDR1 is SNHLY and CDR2 is FYNNEI in the germline V gene. The CDR3 has 14 amino acids. Trimming removed 6 bases from V and 3 bases from J, with 15 bases in between. Here the CDR3 DNA reads TGTGCCAGCAGCCCCGGTAGGGGGAACTACGAGCAGTACTTC. This codes for CASSPGRGNYEQYF.

The chain recombines TRBV7-6 with TRBJ2-2; possibly TRBD2 for D (6 bases). The germline CDR1 and CDR2 sequences are SGHVS and FNYEAQ. The germline V and J ends were trimmed by 5 bases and 8 bases, with 6 bases remaining between them. The CDR3 is made up of 11 amino acids. The CDR3 bases are TGTGCCAGCAGCGGGAGGGGGGAGCTGTTTTTT. Encoded protein: CASSGRGELFF.

The chain joins TRBV6-1 to TRBJ2-3, with 9 nucleotides matching TRBD2. This CDR3 is built from 17 residues. V lost 2 bases and J lost 0; bases outside the gene matches: 6. Germline CDR1 and CDR2: MNHNS and SASEGT. The CDR3 here is CASSELETSGSTDTQYF. CDR3 nucleotide sequence: TGTGCCAGCAGTGAACTTGAGACTAGCGGTAGCACAGATACGCAGTATTTT.

This chain connects TRBV5-5 to TRBJ2-3; D not certain. Germline loops: CDR1 SGHKS, CDR2 YYEKEE (reference sequence). V lost 3 bases to trimming and J lost 2 bases, with 19 bases between them. The CDR3 contains 17 residues. CDR3: CASSYRFTRYPTDTQYF. The CDR3 nucleotides are TGTGCCAGCAGCTACCGATTTACCAGGTATCCCACAGATACGCAGTATTTT.

This clone has more than one count but fewer than ten. The rearrangement links TRBV18 to TRBJ2-1; 7 nucleotides match TRBD1. The CDR3 extends over 14 amino acids. CDR1 and CDR2 from the germline V gene are KGHSH and LQKENI. J gave up 3 bases and V 6 bases, and 5 bases lay outside the gene matches. CDR3 sequence (DNA): TGTGCCAGCTCCCGGTCAGGGGGCTACAATGAGCAGTTCTTC. Translated, it gives CASSRSGGYNEQFF.

The gene calls are TRBV30 and TRBJ2-7; no clear D gene. The germline V gene has CDR1 GTSNPN and CDR2 SVGIG (reference sequence). V was pared by 0 bases and J by 0 bases, with 12 bases between. CDR3 length equals 15 residues. CDR3 in amino acids: CAWSVSWNSSYEQYF. CDR3 coding DNA: TGTGCCTGGAGTGTAAGTTGGAACAGCTCCTACGAGCAGTACTTC.

The rearrangement joins TRBV27 to TRBJ2-7, with TRBD1 identical over 10 bases. The CDR3 is 17 residues long. The trim removed 1 base at V and 5 bases at J, leaving 11 bases unmatched. Germline V CDR1 and CDR2: MNHEY, SMNVEV (reference sequence). Here the CDR3 DNA reads TGTGCCAGCAGTTTATTCGGGACAGGGGCGGCCCTTGACGAGCAGTACTTC. As protein: CASSLFGTGAALDEQYF.

The CDR3 DNA sequence: TGTGCCAGCAGCCAAGACAGAGGTTTCCCAGATACGCAGTATTTT. Amino acids: CASSQDRGFPDTQYF. The chain has TRBV7-8 and TRBJ2-3; D may be TRBD1 (5 bases). Trimming cost V 5 bases and J 4 bases, with 16 bases left between them. The CDR3 contains 15 residues. The germline V gene has CDR1 SGHVS and CDR2 FQNEAQ.

This clone has just a few counts. This chain joins TRBV7-2 and TRBJ1-5, with D possibly being TRBD1 (5 bases). CDR1 and CDR2 (germline): SGHTA, FQGNSA. The CDR3 totals 14 residues. V lost 4 bases and J lost 1, with 8 bases in between. The CDR3 loop reads CASSSGLSNQPQHF. For the CDR3, the DNA is TGTGCCAGCAGCTCGGGACTAAGCAATCAGCCCCAGCATTTT.

This clone was recorded once. The chain links TRBV7-9 to TRBJ2-2; perhaps TRBD2 as D (5 bases). V was clipped by 6 bases and J by 6 bases, with 20 bases between them. CDR3 length equals 16 residues. CDR1 is SEHNR and CDR2 is FQNEAQ in the germline V gene (reference sequence). The CDR3, as DNA: TGTGCCAGCAGGAACACTAGACCCCACGACGCCGGGGAGCTGTTTTTT. This codes for CASRNTRPHDAGELFF.

The rearrangement joins TRBV2 to TRBJ2-1; TRBD2 matches 9 bases. With 3 bases clipped from V and 10 bases from J, the junction kept 13 bases outside the gene matches. The CDR3 spans 16 residues. Germline V gene lookup returns CDR1 SNHLY and CDR2 FYNNEI. CDR3 residues: CASSDKFAGGPWEQFF. The CDR3 nucleotides read TGTGCCAGCAGTGATAAGTTTGCGGGGGGGCCTTGGGAGCAGTTCTTC.